The subject of this entry is one T cell receptor (beta chain). Alpha and beta chains were covered, as first-strand cDNA relied on TRAV- and TRBV-specific primers. Using a constant-region primer together with a V-primer adapter, TCRs were subjected to 15 to 20 PCR cycles of amplification. In vitro transcription was used to amplify the isolated mRNA. TCRdb re-called the reads through MiXCR, storing one row per CDR3 protein. The profile covers around 18,000 distinct CDR3 sequences, with approximately 79% appearing a single time and around 10% taken by the ten largest. This CDR3 spans 13 amino acids. CDR1 and CDR2 from the germline V gene are SEHNR and FQNEAQ (reference sequence). Trimming shortened V by 1 base and J by 8 bases, and 8 bases separated the two germline ends. This specimen comes from a study of low-dose radiotherapy and immunotherapy resistance in tumors. For the study at large: Aspirin 300 mg, taken orally and daily, was given to patients for four cycles from cycle 1 day 1.

The V call is TRBV7-9, the J call TRBJ1-4, with D unclear. The sequence derives from a human donor with advanced metastatic prostate, ovarian, gallbladder or colorectal cancer (not recorded which). This table probably holds off-target reads from a library built for another chain. CDR3 nucleotide sequence: TGTGCCAGCAGCTTAGAGGCAGGAGAAAAACTGTTTTTT. It codes for CASSLEAGEKLFF.